This T cell receptor (beta chain) came from a study of blood T cells in healthy people across ages. This CDR3 contains 15 residues. The germline CDR1 and CDR2 sequences are SGHRS and YFSETQ. V lost 0 bases to trimming and J lost 1 base, with 11 bases between them. This clonotype was detected only a few times. Its antigen is currently unknown. Isolated PBMCs totaled at least 7 million in each sample. Primed by a sample-barcoded 5' primer and a J-beta primer mix, a second PCR proceeded for about 7 to 11 cycles. Using its own MiXCR run on the 5' RACE reads, TCRdb lists one record per CDR3 protein. The sample holds about 810,000 distinct CDR3 sequences, approximately 35% seen once. Findings and limits, study-wide: Unsorted PBMCs ruled out conclusive naive versus antigen-experienced comparison.

Source material: blood. The V gene is TRBV5-1, the J gene TRBJ2-7; TRBD2 might be the D (5 bases). This receptor was taken from a man between 18 and 29 years old in good health. The DNA for the CDR3 is TGCGCCAGCAGCTTGGTCGGGGATCTATCCTACGAGCAGTACTTC. Amino acids: CASSLVGDLSYEQYF.